This entry lists 31 T cell receptor beta chains sequenced from one sample in a study of T cell changes during pregnancy in multiple sclerosis. Generated by immunoSEQ multiplex PCR, the TCRdb table keeps only in-frame clones and is missing some. The sample holds about 75,000 clones; about nine tenths are singletons and the top ten take about 0.45%. The sequences come from CD4+ T cells from peripheral blood mononuclear cells, collected before pregnancy. Source of these receptors: a female donor with multiple sclerosis, enrolled in a pregnancy study.

The table lists this clone with a few counts. The chain joins TRBV2 to TRBJ1-5; D is perhaps TRBD1 (5 bases). Trimming removed 5 bases from V and 6 bases from J, with 17 bases in between. The CDR3 sequence is 15 residues long. The germline V gene has CDR1 SNHLY and CDR2 FYNNEI. CDR3 loop: CASSPGFVSGQPQHF. The CDR3 DNA follows: TGTGCCAGCAGTCCAGGGTTTGTTTCTGGTCAGCCCCAGCATTTT.

V usage is TRBV19 and J usage is TRBJ1-6, with unresolved D. From germline, CDR1 is LNHDA and CDR2 SQIVND (reference sequence). The CDR3 has 12 amino acids. V was shortened by 2 bases and J by 8 bases, with 4 bases between the two germline ends. The CDR3 nucleotides read TGTGCCAGTAGTATAACAGATTCACCCCTCCACTTT. This codes for CASSITDSPLHF.

This chain joins TRBV10-3 and TRBJ2-7, with D tentatively TRBD2 (6 bases). The CDR3 is 13 amino acids. V lost 4 bases to trimming and J lost 6 bases, with 13 bases between them. CDR1 is ENHRY and CDR2 is SYGVKD in the germline V gene. This CDR3 reads CAISGGMGGEQYF. The CDR3 bases are TGTGCCATCAGTGGTGGAATGGGAGGCGAGCAGTACTTC.

The chain couples TRBV7-6 to TRBJ2-5; 16 bases are a match to TRBD2. After removal of 5 bases from V and 4 bases from J, the junction contained 7 bases not matched to a gene. The V gene's germline CDR1 is SGHVS and CDR2 FNYEAQ. This CDR3 region has 17 residues. The CDR3 spells CASSTGLAGGPGETQYF. The DNA for the CDR3 is TGTGCCAGCAGCACGGGACTAGCGGGGGGGCCGGGAGAGACCCAGTACTTC.

The gene calls are TRBV6-1 and TRBJ1-1, with 7 bases aligning to TRBD1. This CDR3 has 18 amino acids. Germline lookup yields CDR1 MNHNS and CDR2 SASEGT. Trimming took 1 base from V and 3 from J; bases not matched to a gene: 14. The CDR3 spells CASSEGLGTGARDTEAFF. The CDR3 DNA is TGTGCCAGCAGTGAAGGGTTGGGAACAGGGGCGCGGGACACTGAAGCTTTCTTT.

V usage is TRBV6-1 and J usage is TRBJ2-3; D is perhaps TRBD1 (6 bases). The CDR3 loop spans 15 amino acids. Germline assignment: CDR1 MNHNS and CDR2 SASEGT. V lost 3 bases and J lost 2, with 12 bases in between. The CDR3 spells CASSETGKYTDTQYF. The CDR3 nucleotides are TGTGCCAGCAGTGAGACAGGAAAATACACAGATACGCAGTATTTT.

The chain uses TRBV4-3 and TRBJ1-3; D unresolved. This CDR3 has 14 amino acids. The germline V and J ends were trimmed by 2 bases and 8 bases, with 13 bases remaining between them. The germline V gene has CDR1 LGHNA and CDR2 YSLEER. The CDR3 is CASSQRGGVDTIYF. CDR3 DNA sequence: TGCGCCAGCAGCCAAAGAGGAGGAGTAGACACCATATATTTT.

The chain carries TRBV2 and TRBJ2-7, with D maybe TRBD1 (6 bases). Looked up from germline, CDR1 is SNHLY and CDR2 is FYNNEI. This CDR3 contains 14 residues. Trimming took off 7 bases at V and 7 bases at J, with 20 bases between the two ends. CDR3 loop: CASKWVWGRGEQYF. The CDR3 DNA reads as TGTGCCAGCAAGTGGGTTTGGGGGCGTGGAGAGCAGTACTTC.

The chain has TRBV29-1 and TRBJ2-1; the D gene is possibly TRBD1 (5 bases). This CDR3 region has 14 residues. CDR1 and CDR2 (germline): SQVTM, ANQGSEA. Trimming left V 4 bases short and J 7 bases short, with 17 bases between. This chain's CDR3 is CSVVARTRTNEQFF. The DNA of the CDR3 is TGCAGCGTTGTGGCTCGGACCAGGACAAATGAGCAGTTCTTC.

This clone has more than one count but fewer than ten. This chain uses TRBV19 with TRBJ1-6; 8 nucleotides line up with TRBD1. Unmatched junction bases numbered 3, after V lost 10 bases and J lost 7 bases. Germline V gene sequence: CDR1 LNHDA, CDR2 SQIVND (reference sequence). The CDR3 extends over 12 amino acids. The CDR3 nucleotides read TGTGCCACCGGACAGGGAAATTCACCCCTCCACTTT. Protein product: CATGQGNSPLHF.

The rearrangement uses TRBV27 and TRBJ1-5; D is uncertain. The V and J ends lost 4 bases and 3 bases respectively, with 10 bases between them. The CDR3 loop spans 14 amino acids. Germline V gives CDR1 MNHEY, CDR2 SMNVEV (reference sequence). DNA of the CDR3: TGTGCCAGCAGTTCCTCCAGGTACAATCAGCCCCAGCATTTT. Translating gives CASSSSRYNQPQHF.

For the CDR3, the DNA is TGCGCCAGCAGCCAAGCAGGGGCCGGTATGAACACTGAAGCTTTCTTT. It is translated as CASSQAGAGMNTEAFF. The chain links TRBV4-3 to TRBJ1-1; a possible D gene is TRBD1 (6 bases). The germline CDR1 and CDR2 sequences are LGHNA and YSLEER. This CDR3 spans 16 amino acids. Trimming stripped 1 base from V and 0 bases from J, with 12 bases between.

The chain employs TRBV2 and TRBJ1-1; D is undetermined. Germline V CDR1 and CDR2: SNHLY, FYNNEI. V lost 2 bases and J 1 base, leaving 14 bases between the germline ends. The CDR3 sequence is 16 residues long. In DNA, the CDR3 is TGTGCCAGCAGTGAAAGTGTTGTTTTCAGGAACACTGAAGCTTTCTTT. Translated, it gives CASSESVVFRNTEAFF.

The chain carries TRBV25-1 and TRBJ1-5; D is perhaps TRBD1 (5 bases). Germline V gene sequence: CDR1 MGHDK, CDR2 SYGVNS. Trimming took 0 bases from V and 5 from J, leaving 8 bases between them. The CDR3 extends over 14 amino acids. CDR3 in amino acids: CASSEYRGDQPQHF. The DNA of the CDR3 is TGTGCCAGCAGTGAATATCGGGGGGATCAGCCCCAGCATTTT.

The genes are TRBV19 and TRBJ1-2; 7 bases fit TRBD1. J was trimmed by 6 bases and V by 6 bases; bases with no gene match: 7. Germline lookup yields CDR1 LNHDA and CDR2 SQIVND (reference sequence). This CDR3 has 13 residues. The CDR3 DNA is TGTGCCAGTAGCCAAACAGGGGTCAATGGCTACACCTTC. Translating it yields CASSQTGVNGYTF. The variable domain in full, completed from reference TRBV19 and TRBJ1-2, reads DGGITQSPKYLFRKEGQNVTLSCEQNLNHDAMYWYRQDPGQGLRLIYYSQIVNDFQKGDIAEGYSVSREKKESFPLTVTSAQKNPTAFYLCASSQTGVNGYTFGSGTRLTVV.

The rearrangement links TRBV6-1 to TRBJ2-7, with D perhaps TRBD1 (6 bases). V lost 6 bases and J lost 4, with 13 bases in between. Per the germline V gene, CDR1 is MNHNS and CDR2 is SASEGT. CDR3 size: 13 residues. For the CDR3, the DNA is TGTGCCAGCAGCCCCCTGGGGGCTTACGAGCAGTACTTC. Translated: CASSPLGAYEQYF.

This chain joins TRBV28 and TRBJ2-4, with D unclear. Germline V lookup: CDR1 MDHEN, CDR2 SYDVKM. The CDR3 totals 15 residues. V lost 3 bases and J lost 0, with 9 bases in between. The CDR3 region has the DNA TGTGCCAGCAGTTTGCCCGGGTTAGCCAAAAACATTCAGTACTTC. This gives the protein CASSLPGLAKNIQYF.

The gene calls are TRBV19 and TRBJ2-4; tentative D call: TRBD1 (6 bases). This CDR3 has 14 amino acids. CDR1 LNHDA and CDR2 SQIVND come from the germline V gene (reference sequence). Trimming cost V 5 bases and J 3 bases, with 11 bases left between them. CDR3 protein: CASSPPRGKNIQYF. DNA of the CDR3: TGTGCCAGTAGTCCGCCCAGGGGCAAAAACATTCAGTACTTC. Full variable domain (rest looked up from reference TRBV19 and TRBJ2-4): DGGITQSPKYLFRKEGQNVTLSCEQNLNHDAMYWYRQDPGQGLRLIYYSQIVNDFQKGDIAEGYSVSREKKESFPLTVTSAQKNPTAFYLCASSPPRGKNIQYFGAGTRLSVL.

The J gene is TRBJ1-4, the V gene TRBV10-3; D uncertain. The CDR3 totals 13 residues. V gave up 3 bases and J gave up 5 bases, with 7 bases separating them. Germline V lookup: CDR1 ENHRY, CDR2 SYGVKD. The DNA of the CDR3 is TGTGCCATCAGTGACAGCGCGAATGAAAAACTGTTTTTT. Its protein is CAISDSANEKLFF.

The chain has TRBV7-2 and TRBJ2-3; D remains ambiguous. The CDR3 runs to 16 residues. Germline assignment: CDR1 SGHTA and CDR2 FQGNSA. V dropped 3 bases and J dropped 1 base, with 14 bases sitting between them. The DNA of the CDR3 is TGTGCCAGCAGCTTTCAACAACGTCCTGGCACAGATACGCAGTATTTT. Translation gives CASSFQQRPGTDTQYF.

The chain has TRBV7-2 and TRBJ2-5, with 9 bases lining up with TRBD1. CDR1 is SGHTA and CDR2 is FQGNSA in the germline V gene. The CDR3 is 16 residues long. V lost 5 bases to trimming and J lost 1 base; unmatched junction nucleotides: 8. CDR3 protein: CASSAQGTGFQETQYF. CDR3 DNA: TGTGCCAGCAGCGCCCAAGGGACAGGGTTCCAAGAGACCCAGTACTTC.

The CDR3 sequence: CASSRSGQGYQPQHF. Here the CDR3 DNA reads TGTGCCAGTAGTAGATCGGGACAGGGCTATCAGCCCCAGCATTTT. The chain employs TRBV19 and TRBJ1-5, with 9 bases lining up with TRBD1. CDR3 length: 15 amino acids. The V gene end was trimmed by 4 bases and the J gene end by 5 bases; junction bases not matched to a gene: 6. CDR1 LNHDA and CDR2 SQIVND come from the germline V gene (reference sequence).

The V call is TRBV5-1, the J call TRBJ2-7; the match to TRBD1 covers 7 bases. Germline V gene lookup returns CDR1 SGHRS and CDR2 YFSETQ. This CDR3 contains 12 residues. With 4 bases clipped from V and 4 bases from J, the junction kept 2 bases outside the gene matches. For the CDR3, the DNA is TGCGCCAGCAGCGCGACAGGGTACGAGCAGTACTTC. It is translated as CASSATGYEQYF.

This chain uses TRBV28 with TRBJ2-2; 7 bases fit TRBD2. The ends lost 7 bases at V and 2 bases at J; junction bases unmatched: 7. The germline V gene has CDR1 MDHEN and CDR2 SYDVKM. The CDR3 spans 15 residues. The CDR3 sequence: CASTSGGINTGELFF. The DNA of the CDR3 is TGTGCCAGCACCTCCGGGGGGATCAACACCGGGGAGCTGTTTTTT.

This chain links TRBV19 with TRBJ1-3; TRBD1 matches at 7 bases. The CDR3 has 14 amino acids. Germline values: CDR1 LNHDA, CDR2 SQIVND (reference sequence). Germline trimming cut 5 bases from V and 2 bases from J; bases unmatched to any gene: 3. CDR3 nucleotide sequence: TGTGCCAGTAGTCCAGGGGGGCCTGGAAACACCATATATTTT. Protein product: CASSPGGPGNTIYF.

The J gene is TRBJ2-1, the V gene TRBV7-2; the match to TRBD2 covers 9 bases. Germline CDR1 SGHTA, CDR2 FQGNSA. The V segment lost 3 bases and the J segment 5 bases; nucleotides outside the gene matches: 8. The CDR3 spans 16 residues. The CDR3 protein is CASSFLASGINNEQFF. The CDR3 DNA reads as TGTGCCAGCAGCTTTTTGGCTAGCGGGATTAACAATGAGCAGTTCTTC.

The chain recombines TRBV28 with TRBJ1-3; 8 nucleotides match TRBD1. Unmatched junction bases numbered 3, after V lost 5 bases and J lost 3 bases. This CDR3 region has 14 residues. In germline, CDR1 is MDHEN, CDR2 SYDVKM. The CDR3 DNA sequence: TGTGCCAGCAGTGGACAGGGCATTGGAAACACCATATATTTT. Translated: CASSGQGIGNTIYF.

The CDR3 DNA reads as TGTGCCAGCTTACAGGGATTCTCTGGAAACACCATATATTTT. Translation: CASLQGFSGNTIYF. V usage is TRBV18 and J usage is TRBJ1-3, with D perhaps TRBD1 (6 bases). In germline, CDR1 is KGHSH, CDR2 LQKENI. The CDR3 runs to 14 residues. V gave up 7 bases and J gave up 0 bases, with 10 bases separating them.

This clone was recorded once. The V gene is TRBV6-6, the J gene TRBJ2-5; the match to TRBD1 covers 10 bases. Germline V gene lookup returns CDR1 MNHNY and CDR2 SVGAGI (reference sequence). The junction had 3 bases not matched to a gene; V was cut back by 6 bases and J by 5 bases. This CDR3 comprises 13 residues. The CDR3 DNA follows: TGTGCCAGCAGCGACAGGGGGCGGGAGACCCAGTACTTC. The encoded protein is CASSDRGRETQYF.

This clone was seen a handful of times. The V and J genes are TRBV19 and TRBJ1-2; TRBD1 might be the D (6 bases). This CDR3 spans 14 amino acids. Trimming shortened V by 4 bases and J by 3 bases, and 12 bases separated the two germline ends. CDR1 and CDR2 from the germline V gene are LNHDA and SQIVND (reference sequence). The CDR3 here is CASSTGHVYYGYTF. Here the CDR3 DNA reads TGTGCCAGTAGTACGGGACATGTATACTATGGCTACACCTTC.

The gene calls are TRBV7-8 and TRBJ1-6; tentative D call: TRBD1 (5 bases). The germline V and J ends were trimmed by 3 bases and 2 bases, with 8 bases remaining between them. Germline V gene sequence: CDR1 SGHVS, CDR2 FQNEAQ. The CDR3 length is 15 residues. As DNA, the CDR3 is TGTGCCAGCAGCTTTAGGGGCGCCTATAATTCACCCCTCCACTTT. This sequence encodes CASSFRGAYNSPLHF.